Listed below are T cell receptor beta chains from one sample, sequenced in a study of CD8+ T cells in alopecia areata. This table comes from immunoSEQ multiplex PCR, and its TCRdb copy is limited to in-frame clones, with some not included. The sample comprises 110,000 to 150,000 clones, roughly 64% of which are singletons, and 6.4% rests with the top ten. The sample consisted of CD4+ T cells sorted from blood, taken at week 0. These receptor sequences come from a human donor with alopecia areata. Both conserved end residues are part of each CDR3. Each record gives: J gene, V gene, CDR3 protein.

J: TRBJ2-5
V: TRBV27
CDR3: CASSRRPQETQYF

J: TRBJ2-7
V: TRBV6-5
CDR3: CASSYSGQGKDEQYF

J: TRBJ1-4
V: TRBV7-8
CDR3: CASRGANEKLFF

J: TRBJ2-7
V: TRBV30
CDR3: CAWSVNNGDEQYF

J: TRBJ2-7
V: TRBV29-1
CDR3: CSVREGGGYEQYF

J: TRBJ1-6
V: TRBV6-1
CDR3: CASSDRGPHSYNSPLHF

J: TRBJ1-3
V: TRBV5-1
CDR3: CASSLVLGGLAGNTIYF

J: TRBJ2-7
V: TRBV5-6
CDR3: CASSGTAYEQYF

J: TRBJ1-2
V: TRBV30
CDR3: CAWISPRGYGYTF

J: TRBJ2-2
V: TRBV7-7
CDR3: CASSLSNTGELFF

J: TRBJ1-5
V: TRBV9
CDR3: CASSRDQEQPQHF

J: TRBJ1-5
V: TRBV6-1
CDR3: CASSGDEGQPQHF

J: TRBJ2-7
V: TRBV5-1
CDR3: CASSPGLADSYEQYF

J: TRBJ1-6
V: TRBV4-1
CDR3: CASSQEVTGGNSPLHF

J: TRBJ2-5
V: TRBV4-2
CDR3: CASSQVMRGRRQETQYF

J: TRBJ2-7
V: TRBV29-1
CDR3: CSVENLHYEQYF

J: TRBJ2-7
V: TRBV30
CDR3: CAWNQRGGYYEQYF

J: TRBJ1-2
V: TRBV6-5
CDR3: CASTPAAINYGYTF

J: TRBJ1-1
V: TRBV30
CDR3: CAWNLGQRTEAFF

J: TRBJ2-2
V: TRBV11-2
CDR3: CASSLVLNRGELFF